This T cell receptor (beta chain) came from a study of blood T cell repertoires in COVID-19. As for the study in general: PBMCs, B-cell-depleted T cells, or T cells were the source of the cDNA or gDNA that made up the material.

This clone was seen more than once but under ten times. Germline V gene data show CDR1 as LNHDA and CDR2 as SQIVND (reference sequence). The CDR3 contains 16 residues. Trimming shortened V by 5 bases and J by 6 bases, and 22 bases separated the two germline ends. Method: immunoSEQ multiplex PCR; TCRdb's copy keeps in-frame clones and lacks some. The data contain about 250,000 clones, 80% to 90% of them seen just once; the ten biggest clones take up 1.5% to 2%. The receptor was derived from a man aged 35 to 55 who had recovered from COVID-19. The sample was PBMCs or T cells enriched from blood (not recorded which). The chain joins TRBV19 to TRBJ1-1; the D is unclear. This CDR3 reads CASSPGRRRGSPEAFF. The CDR3 DNA follows: TGTGCCAGTAGTCCCGGACGTCGGAGAGGGTCCCCTGAAGCTTTCTTT. The full variable domain, with the rest looked up from reference TRBV19 and TRBJ1-1, is DGGITQSPKYLFRKEGQNVTLSCEQNLNHDAMYWYRQDPGQGLRLIYYSQIVNDFQKGDIAEGYSVSREKKESFPLTVTSAQKNPTAFYLCASSPGRRRGSPEAFFGQGTRLTVV.